Below, 26 T cell receptor beta chains from the same sample are listed, as sequenced in a study of T cell responses to AZD1222 COVID-19 vaccine (dated by TCRdb to the early 2020s). The library was made by the immunoSEQ multiplex PCR assay. The table comes from immuneACCESS by way of TCRdb, which keeps in-frame sequences with V and J called. Part of the clones is missing from these tables; in studies checked, under half for an unresolved V gene and the rest for unknown reasons. Within this sample are 150,000 to 200,000 clones, with 88% of them counted one time only. 4.3% of the sample goes to the ten largest clones. Per the publication, the time point label means: about 28 days (+/-7) after the second vaccine dose. The sample here was peripheral blood, taken 28 days after the second AZD1222 dose. The source is an adult who received the AZD1222 COVID-19 vaccine.

To note about this clone: One junction end does not reproduce the germline sequence, and a read error may be involved. The chain links TRBV13 to TRBJ1-3, with D uncertain. The CDR3 covers 15 residues. Looked up from germline, CDR1 is PRHDT and CDR2 is FYEKMQ (reference sequence). The CDR3 nucleotides are TGTGCCAGCAGCCTAGGGTGGAGTTCTGGAAACACCATATATTTT. This gives the protein CASSLGWSSGNTIYF.

The V call is TRBV7-3, the J call TRBJ2-1, with 12 bases that match TRBD2. Losses at the gene ends were 4 bases for V and 4 bases for J; bases not matched to a gene: 2. The CDR3 runs to 15 residues. Germline V gives CDR1 SGHTA, CDR2 FQGTGA. For the CDR3, the DNA is TGTGCCAGCAGCTCGACTAGCGGGGGTTACAATGAGCAGTTCTTC. It translates to CASSSTSGGYNEQFF. Supplemented by reference TRBV7-3 and TRBJ2-1, the full variable domain reads GAGVSQTPSNKVTEKGKYVELRCDPISGHTALYWYRQSLGQGPEFLIYFQGTGAADDSGLPNDRFFAVRPEGSVSTLKIQRTERGDSAVYLCASSSTSGGYNEQFFGPGTRLTVL.

This rearrangement joins TRBV19 to TRBJ1-5; possible D gene TRBD1, 5 bases. This CDR3 has 17 residues. V lost 8 bases, J lost 2 bases, and 22 bases lay in between. CDR1 and CDR2 from the germline V gene are LNHDA and SQIVND (reference sequence). The DNA for the CDR3 is TGTGCCAGTGCCAGGGCAAGTGTCAATGGGGGCAATCAGCCCCAGCATTTT. It yields the protein CASARASVNGGNQPQHF.

The chain is built from TRBV3-1 (or the pseudogene TRBV3-2) and TRBJ1-1, with no clear D. The CDR3 runs 12 residues. V lost 1 base, J lost 11 bases, and 11 bases lay in between. Germline CDR1 is LGHDT and CDR2 is YNNKEL (reference sequence). CDR3 sequence (DNA): TGTGCCAGCAGCCAAGGTGCGGGATACGCTTTCTTT. Translated, it gives CASSQGAGYAFF.

The rearrangement uses TRBV20-1 and TRBJ2-1; tentatively, D is TRBD1 (5 bases). The V end lost 3 bases, the J end lost 9 bases, and 9 bases lay between the germline ends. This CDR3 is built from 11 residues. The germline V gene encodes CDR1 DFQATT and CDR2 SNEGSKA (reference sequence). CDR3: CSASKQGEQFF. The CDR3 nucleotides read TGCAGTGCTAGTAAGCAGGGTGAGCAGTTCTTC.

The chain combines TRBV6-2 or TRBV6-3 with TRBJ2-7, with D possibly TRBD2 on 7 matching bases. V dropped 6 bases and J dropped 1 base, with 16 bases sitting between them. CDR3 length: 15 amino acids. From germline, CDR1 is MNHEY and CDR2 SVGEGT. The CDR3 reads CASSPGSGTSYEQYF. The DNA for the CDR3 is TGTGCCAGCAGCCCCGGGAGCGGGACATCCTACGAGCAGTACTTC.

This clone was seen only a few times. V and J are TRBV18 and TRBJ1-1, with 7 bases aligning to TRBD1. This CDR3 comprises 18 residues. Germline V gives CDR1 KGHSH, CDR2 LQKENI. Germline trimming cut 6 bases from V and 1 base from J; bases unmatched to any gene: 17. The CDR3 region is CASSPGGSQGSWNTEAFF. CDR3 sequence (DNA): TGTGCCAGCTCCCCAGGGGGTTCACAGGGTAGTTGGAACACTGAAGCTTTCTTT.

CDR3 amino acids: CAWSRGGRVTEAFF. In DNA form, the CDR3 reads TGTGCCTGGAGTCGAGGGGGGCGCGTGACTGAAGCTTTCTTT. J is TRBJ1-1 and V is TRBV30; D perhaps matches TRBD1 (6 bases). In germline, CDR1 is GTSNPN, CDR2 SVGIG (reference sequence). The V end lost 2 bases, the J end lost 5 bases, and 15 bases lay between the germline ends. CDR3 size: 14 residues.

V gene TRBV12-5 combines with J gene TRBJ1-1; D uncertain. The CDR3 runs to 13 residues. V lost 6 bases to trimming and J lost 0 bases, with 8 bases between them. Per the germline V gene, CDR1 is LGHNT and CDR2 is FRNRAP. This chain's CDR3 is CASGRVVNTEAFF. The DNA of the CDR3 is TGTGCTAGTGGGCGGGTGGTGAACACTGAAGCTTTCTTT.

V and J are TRBV19 and TRBJ1-5, with 7 bases matching TRBD1. V shed 6 bases, J shed 4 bases, and the junction held 6 bases outside the gene matches. Germline values: CDR1 LNHDA, CDR2 SQIVND (reference sequence). This CDR3 is built from 14 residues. CDR3 sequence reads: CASRQDRPNQPQHF. The CDR3 DNA reads TGTGCCAGTAGACAGGACAGGCCTAATCAGCCCCAGCATTTT.

Only one count was recorded for this clone. The chain is built from TRBV7-2 and TRBJ1-1, with 7 bases matching TRBD1. The CDR3 sequence is 14 residues long. Trimming cost V 5 bases and J 4 bases; bases outside gene matches: 7. Germline CDR1 is SGHTA and CDR2 is FQGNSA. The CDR3 is CASSQRTGPTEAFF. The DNA for the CDR3 is TGTGCCAGCAGCCAAAGGACAGGACCCACTGAAGCTTTCTTT.

This clone was detected a few times. V and J are TRBV3-1 (or the pseudogene TRBV3-2) and TRBJ2-5; D is unresolved. V shed 4 bases and J shed 2 bases, with 11 bases lying between them. The length of the CDR3 is 14 residues. The germline V gene has CDR1 LGHDT and CDR2 YNNKEL (reference sequence). The CDR3 DNA sequence: TGTGCCAGCAGCCGCCTGGCGAAACAAGAGACCCAGTACTTC. This sequence encodes CASSRLAKQETQYF.

This clone was detected only a few times. The chain employs TRBV7-9 and TRBJ1-2; the match to TRBD1 covers 8 bases. Germline V gives CDR1 SEHNR, CDR2 FQNEAQ (reference sequence). The CDR3 length is 15 residues. The V and J ends lost 6 bases and 1 base, in that order; junction bases with no gene match: 7. The CDR3 sequence: CASSPRTGLNYGYTF. CDR3 sequence (DNA): TGTGCCAGCAGTCCGCGGACAGGGCTTAACTATGGCTACACCTTC. The full variable domain, completed using reference TRBV7-9 and TRBJ1-2, is DTGVSQNPRHKITKRGQNVTFRCDPISEHNRLYWYRQTLGQGPEFLTYFQNEAQLEKSRLLSDRFSAERPKGSFSTLEIQRTEQGDSAMYLCASSPRTGLNYGYTFGSGTRLTVV.

The CDR3 bases are TGTGCCAGCAGCTTAGAGGGCCGGAAGACCCAGTACTTC. The encoded protein is CASSLEGRKTQYF. The chain joins TRBV11-3 to TRBJ2-5; D is uncertain. Looked up from germline, CDR1 is SGHNT and CDR2 is YENEEA. The V end was cut by 0 bases, the J end by 6 bases, with 8 bases between. The CDR3 is 13 amino acids.

The rearrangement joins TRBV19 to TRBJ1-1; 7 bases agree with TRBD1. CDR3 length: 14 amino acids. Germline lookup yields CDR1 LNHDA and CDR2 SQIVND (reference sequence). With 6 bases clipped from V and 2 bases from J, the junction kept 6 bases outside the gene matches. This chain's CDR3 is CASRRQGPNTEAFF. CDR3 nucleotides: TGTGCCAGTAGGAGACAGGGACCCAACACTGAAGCTTTCTTT.

The chain links TRBV5-6 to TRBJ1-5; 8 positions agree with TRBD1. J gave up 4 bases and V 0 bases, and 3 bases lay outside the gene matches. Germline V lookup: CDR1 SGHDT, CDR2 YYEEEE. The CDR3 contains 15 residues. Here the CDR3 DNA reads TGTGCCAGCAGCTTGGGACAGGGGTTAAATCAGCCCCAGCATTTT. Its translation: CASSLGQGLNQPQHF. The full variable domain, rest sourced from reference TRBV5-6 and TRBJ1-5, is DAGVTQSPTHLIKTRGQQVTLRCSPKSGHDTVSWYQQALGQGPQFIFQYYEEEERQRGNFPDRFSGHQFPNYSSELNVNALLLGDSALYLCASSLGQGLNQPQHFGDGTRLSIL.

CDR3: CASSYSSTEQFF. As DNA, the CDR3 is TGTGCCAGCAGTTACTCGTCAACAGAGCAGTTCTTC. The gene calls are TRBV6-5 and TRBJ2-1; no firm D call. The CDR3 runs 12 residues. The ends were cut back, 0 bases at V and 10 bases at J, with 7 bases in the middle. The V gene's germline CDR1 is MNHEY and CDR2 SVGAGI.

This chain joins TRBV4-3 and TRBJ1-1; the match to TRBD1 covers 12 bases. V shed 3 bases and J 4 bases; nucleotides not matched to a gene: 18. The CDR3 extends over 20 amino acids. Germline CDR1 reads LGHNA; CDR2 reads YSLEER. The CDR3 DNA follows: TGCGCCAGCAGCCAGGGAGTTGCTACCGGGACAGGGGGCTTTGGCACTGAAGCTTTCTTT. Translated, it gives CASSQGVATGTGGFGTEAFF.

CDR3 region: CASSFSGVGEQYF. For the CDR3, the DNA is TGTGCCAGCAGTTTCTCCGGGGTGGGCGAGCAGTACTTC. The chain has TRBV12-3 or TRBV12-4 and TRBJ2-7; tentative D call: TRBD2 (5 bases). This CDR3 comprises 13 residues. V was shortened by 3 bases and J by 6 bases, with 12 bases between the two germline ends.

V usage is TRBV5-1 and J usage is TRBJ2-3; no definite D call. The ends were cut back, 4 bases at V and 6 bases at J, with 18 bases in the middle. The germline V gene encodes CDR1 SGHRS and CDR2 YFSETQ. The CDR3 sequence is 15 residues long. CDR3 bases: TGCGCCAGCAGCCCTGACGCTACCAGAAGGGATACGCAGTATTTT. Translation gives CASSPDATRRDTQYF.

The rearrangement joins TRBV6-4 to TRBJ2-7; 9 bases map to TRBD2. V trimming: 5 bases; J trimming: 4 bases; junction bases outside the gene matches: 6. Per the germline V gene, CDR1 is MRHNA and CDR2 is SNTAGT. This CDR3 has 14 residues. The DNA for the CDR3 is TGTGCCAGCAGTATGGGCGGGGGGGCGTACGAGCAGTACTTC. Translating gives CASSMGGGAYEQYF.

The chain uses TRBV29-1 and TRBJ1-2; no firm D call. The CDR3 totals 10 residues. V was shortened by 3 bases and J by 5 bases, with 4 bases between the two germline ends. The germline V gene encodes CDR1 SQVTM and CDR2 ANQGSEA. The CDR3 here is CSVDSYGYTF. The DNA of the CDR3 is TGCAGCGTTGACAGTTATGGCTACACCTTC. Full variable domain (missing parts from reference TRBV29-1 and TRBJ1-2): SAVISQKPSRDICQRGTSLTIQCQVDSQVTMMFWYRQQPGQSLTLIATANQGSEATYESGFVIDKFPISRPNLTFSTLTVSNMSPEDSSIYLCSVDSYGYTFGSGTRLTVV.

V and J are TRBV7-2 and TRBJ1-3; D gene ambiguous. The CDR3 consists of 15 residues. Trimming cost V 5 bases and J 0 bases, with 11 bases left between them. Per the germline V gene, CDR1 is SGHTA and CDR2 is FQGNSA. CDR3 nucleotides: TGTGCCAGCAGCCGTTCTGCCTTCTCTGGAAACACCATATATTTT. Translated, it gives CASSRSAFSGNTIYF.

The chain recombines TRBV30 with TRBJ1-2, with unresolved D. The germline V gene encodes CDR1 GTSNPN and CDR2 SVGIG (reference sequence). Trimming left V 3 bases short and J 8 bases short, with 13 bases between. This CDR3 spans 12 amino acids. The CDR3 here is CAWSEYQEGYTF. CDR3 bases: TGTGCCTGGAGCGAGTACCAGGAAGGCTACACCTTC.

V is TRBV10-3 and J is TRBJ2-1, with 7 bases lining up with TRBD2. The V gene's germline CDR1 is ENHRY and CDR2 SYGVKD. V lost 4 bases, J lost 8 bases, and 8 bases stayed unmatched. The CDR3 consists of 14 residues. CDR3 sequence reads: CAISGAGVADEQFF. CDR3 coding DNA: TGTGCCATCAGTGGTGCGGGGGTGGCTGATGAGCAGTTCTTC.

The V and J genes are TRBV30 and TRBJ2-1; the match to TRBD1 covers 7 bases. This CDR3 has 13 residues. The germline CDR1 and CDR2 sequences are GTSNPN and SVGIG (reference sequence). With 4 bases clipped from V and 6 bases from J, the junction kept 6 bases outside the gene matches. The CDR3 is CAWTGTDFNEQFF. DNA of the CDR3: TGTGCCTGGACCGGGACAGATTTCAATGAGCAGTTCTTC.